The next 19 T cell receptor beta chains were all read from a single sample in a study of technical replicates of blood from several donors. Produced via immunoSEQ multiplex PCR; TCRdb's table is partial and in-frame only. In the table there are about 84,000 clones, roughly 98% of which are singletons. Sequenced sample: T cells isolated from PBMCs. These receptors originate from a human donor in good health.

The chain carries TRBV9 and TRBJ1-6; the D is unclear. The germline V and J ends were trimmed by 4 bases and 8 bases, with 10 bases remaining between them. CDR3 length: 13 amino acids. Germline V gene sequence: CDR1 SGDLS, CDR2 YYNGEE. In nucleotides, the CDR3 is TGTGCCAGCAGCCCCCACGGGGATTCACCCCTCCACTTT. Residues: CASSPHGDSPLHF.

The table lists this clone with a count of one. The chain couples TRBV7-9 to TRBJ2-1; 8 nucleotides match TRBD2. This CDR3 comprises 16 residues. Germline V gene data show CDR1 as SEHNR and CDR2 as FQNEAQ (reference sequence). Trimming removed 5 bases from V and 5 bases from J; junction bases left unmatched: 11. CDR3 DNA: TGTGCCAGCAGCCCAGCCGGGGGGGCGGTCAACAATGAGCAGTTCTTC. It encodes CASSPAGGAVNNEQFF.

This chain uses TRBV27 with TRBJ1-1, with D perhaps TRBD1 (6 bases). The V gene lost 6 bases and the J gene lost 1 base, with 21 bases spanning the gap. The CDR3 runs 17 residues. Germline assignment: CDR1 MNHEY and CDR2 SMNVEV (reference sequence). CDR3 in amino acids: CASSTTGPTSTNTEAFF. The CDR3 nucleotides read TGTGCCAGCAGCACGACAGGTCCTACGAGCACGAACACTGAAGCTTTCTTT.

The chain's CDR3 is CASSLWGRGNTGELFF. CDR3 in DNA: TGTGCCAGCAGTTTATGGGGTAGGGGGAACACCGGGGAGCTGTTTTTT. The rearrangement links TRBV28 to TRBJ2-2, with TRBD1 as a possible D gene (5 bases). The CDR3 is 16 residues long. The ends were cut back, 0 bases at V and 1 base at J, with 9 bases in the middle. The germline V gene has CDR1 MDHEN and CDR2 SYDVKM.

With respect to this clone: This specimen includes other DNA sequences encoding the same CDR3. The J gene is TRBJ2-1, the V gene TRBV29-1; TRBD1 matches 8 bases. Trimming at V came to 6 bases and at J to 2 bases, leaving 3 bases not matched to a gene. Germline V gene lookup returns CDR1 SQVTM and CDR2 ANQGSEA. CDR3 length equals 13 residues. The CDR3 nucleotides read TGCAGCGTACGGACAGGGACCTACAATGAGCAGTTCTTC. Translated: CSVRTGTYNEQFF.

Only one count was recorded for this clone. CDR3 amino acids: CASKRLGSTEAFF. As DNA, the CDR3 is TGTGCCAGTAAACGCTTGGGGAGCACTGAAGCTTTCTTT. This sequence joins TRBV19 and TRBJ1-1; D is undetermined. The CDR3 totals 13 residues. Trimming took off 7 bases at V and 4 bases at J, with 13 bases between the two ends. Looked up from germline, CDR1 is LNHDA and CDR2 is SQIVND (reference sequence).

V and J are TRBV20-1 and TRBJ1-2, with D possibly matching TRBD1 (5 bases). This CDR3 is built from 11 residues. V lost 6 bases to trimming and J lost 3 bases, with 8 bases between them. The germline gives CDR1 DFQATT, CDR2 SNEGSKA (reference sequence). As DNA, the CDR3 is TGCAGTGCAAAGACAGACTATGGCTACACCTTC. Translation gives CSAKTDYGYTF.

The DNA of the CDR3 is TGTGCCACAGAACTGCTAGGCGAGCAGTACTTC. Its translation is CATELLGEQYF. The chain couples TRBV2 to TRBJ2-7; D is uncertain. CDR1 and CDR2 (germline): SNHLY, FYNNEI. Deletions cut 10 bases from V and 6 bases from J, with 13 bases between. CDR3 length: 11 residues.

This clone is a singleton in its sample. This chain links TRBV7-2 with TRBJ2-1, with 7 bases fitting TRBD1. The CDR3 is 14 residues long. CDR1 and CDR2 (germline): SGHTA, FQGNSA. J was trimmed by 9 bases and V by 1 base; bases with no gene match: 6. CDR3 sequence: CASSLEGQRIEQFF. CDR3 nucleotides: TGTGCCAGCAGCTTAGAGGGACAGAGGATTGAGCAGTTCTTC.

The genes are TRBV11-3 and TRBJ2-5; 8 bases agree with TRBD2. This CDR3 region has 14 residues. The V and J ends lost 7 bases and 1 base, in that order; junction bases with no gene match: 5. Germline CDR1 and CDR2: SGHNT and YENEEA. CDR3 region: CASNRRGGQETQYF. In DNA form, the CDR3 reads TGTGCCAGCAACAGACGGGGGGGCCAAGAGACCCAGTACTTC.

DNA for the CDR3: TGTGCCAGCACGGTCTCGGGTAATGAAAAACTGTTTTTT. This codes for CASTVSGNEKLFF. The chain links TRBV28 to TRBJ1-4, with D unresolved. CDR3 length: 13 residues. V was clipped by 7 bases and J by 4 bases, with 10 bases between them. The germline CDR1 and CDR2 sequences are MDHEN and SYDVKM. Looking up the rest from reference TRBV28 and TRBJ1-4 gives the full variable domain: DVKVTQSSRYLVKRTGEKVFLECVQDMDHENMFWYRQDPGLGLRLIYFSYDVKMKEKGDIPEGYSVSREKKERFSLILESASTNQTSMYLCASTVSGNEKLFFGSGTQLSVL.

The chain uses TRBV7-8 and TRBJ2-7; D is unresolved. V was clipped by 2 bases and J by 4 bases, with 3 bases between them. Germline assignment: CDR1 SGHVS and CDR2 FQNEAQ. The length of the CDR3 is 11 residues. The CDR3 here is CASSLLYEQYF. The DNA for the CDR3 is TGTGCCAGCAGCTTACTTTACGAGCAGTACTTC. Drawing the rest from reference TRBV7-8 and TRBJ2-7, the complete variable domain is GAGVSQSPRYKVAKRGQDVALRCDPISGHVSLFWYQQALGQGPEFLTYFQNEAQLDKSGLPSDRFFAERPEGSVSTLKIQRTQQEDSAVYLCASSLLYEQYFGPGTRLTVT.

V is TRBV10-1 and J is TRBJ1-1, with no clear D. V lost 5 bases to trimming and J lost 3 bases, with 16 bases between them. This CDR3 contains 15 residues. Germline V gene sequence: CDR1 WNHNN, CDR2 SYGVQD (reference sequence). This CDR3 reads CASSPGRQMDTEAFF. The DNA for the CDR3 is TGCGCCAGCAGTCCGGGGAGGCAGATGGACACTGAAGCTTTCTTT.

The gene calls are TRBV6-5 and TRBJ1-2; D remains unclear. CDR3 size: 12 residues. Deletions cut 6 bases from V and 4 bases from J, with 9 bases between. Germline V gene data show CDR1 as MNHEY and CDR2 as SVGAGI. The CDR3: CASRIPGYGYTF. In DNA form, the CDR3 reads TGTGCCAGCAGGATCCCCGGCTATGGCTACACCTTC.

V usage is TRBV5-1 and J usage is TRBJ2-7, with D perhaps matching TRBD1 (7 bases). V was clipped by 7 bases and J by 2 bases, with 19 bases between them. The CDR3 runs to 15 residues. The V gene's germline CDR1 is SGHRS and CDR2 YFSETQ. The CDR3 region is CASRTGRDSTYEQYF. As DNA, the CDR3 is TGCGCCAGCCGAACAGGGCGGGACAGTACCTACGAGCAGTACTTC.

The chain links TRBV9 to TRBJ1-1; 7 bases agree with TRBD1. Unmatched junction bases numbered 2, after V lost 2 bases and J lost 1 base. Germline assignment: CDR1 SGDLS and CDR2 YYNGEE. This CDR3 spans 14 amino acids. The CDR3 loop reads CASSVTGSNTEAFF. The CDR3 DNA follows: TGTGCCAGCAGCGTGACAGGGTCGAACACTGAAGCTTTCTTT.

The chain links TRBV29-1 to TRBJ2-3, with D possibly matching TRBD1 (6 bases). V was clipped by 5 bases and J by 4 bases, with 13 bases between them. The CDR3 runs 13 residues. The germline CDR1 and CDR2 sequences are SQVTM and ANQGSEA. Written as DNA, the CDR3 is TGCAGCGTTTTTAAAGGGGGTTCAGATACGCAGTATTTT. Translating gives CSVFKGGSDTQYF.

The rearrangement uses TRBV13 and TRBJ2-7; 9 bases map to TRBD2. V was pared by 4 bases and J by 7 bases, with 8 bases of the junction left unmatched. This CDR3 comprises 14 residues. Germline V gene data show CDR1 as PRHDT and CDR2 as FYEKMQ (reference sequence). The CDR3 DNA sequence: TGTGCCAGCAGCTCGGTAGCGGGAGTGAGTGAGCAGTACTTC. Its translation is CASSSVAGVSEQYF.

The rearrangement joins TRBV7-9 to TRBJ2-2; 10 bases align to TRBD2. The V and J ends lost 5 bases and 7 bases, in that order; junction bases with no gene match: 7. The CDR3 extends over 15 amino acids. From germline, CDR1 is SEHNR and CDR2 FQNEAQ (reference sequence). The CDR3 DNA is TGTGCCAGCAGCCCTAGCGGGAGTTCTGTCGGGGAGCTGTTTTTT. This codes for CASSPSGSSVGELFF.